This is a list of T cell receptor beta chains from one sample in a study of blood T cell repertoires in COVID-19. Only in-frame clones appear in the TCRdb table, and some are missing; sequencing was by immunoSEQ multiplex PCR. Here the sample spans about 180,000 clones, around 83% being singletons. The source material was PBMCs or T cells enriched from blood (not recorded which). These receptors all come from a man aged 35-49 years who had recovered from COVID-19. Both conserved end residues are part of each CDR3. A D gene is named only where the DNA matches it firmly. A row's size may be missing; if present it is once, few, many or a size class.

j_call clone_size d_call v_call cdr3_aa cdr3_nt
TRBJ2-2 NA NA TRBV6-5 CASRQFDGELFF TGTGCCAGCAGGCAGTTTGACGGGGAGCTGTTTTTT
TRBJ2-7 NA NA TRBV10-2 CASSVGSSYEQYF TGCGCCAGCAGTGTTGGTAGCTCCTACGAGCAGTACTTC
TRBJ2-2 NA TRBD2 TRBV7-8 CASSTGTSGGELFF TGTGCCAGCAGTACGGGGACTAGCGGTGGGGAGCTGTTTTTT
TRBJ1-5 few TRBD1 TRBV12-5 CASGKHTTGDQHF TGTGCTAGTGGTAAACACACGACAGGGGACCAGCATTTT
TRBJ2-1 NA NA TRBV19 CASSLRTLQGNEQFF TGTGCCAGTAGTTTACGGACCCTGCAGGGGAATGAGCAGTTCTTC
TRBJ1-2 NA NA TRBV5-4 CANAGVLIYGYTF TGTGCGAACGCCGGGGTCCTAATTTATGGCTACACCTTC
TRBJ1-4 once NA TRBV3-1/TRBV3-2 CASSQDRAGKANEKLFF TGTGCCAGCAGCCAAGATAGGGCAGGGAAGGCTAATGAAAAACTGTTTTTT
TRBJ1-2 NA NA TRBV7-9 CASSLSGNHGYTF TGTGCCAGCAGCTTATCAGGGAACCATGGCTACACCTTC
TRBJ1-2 NA TRBD1 TRBV14 CASSPLRTGVYGYTF TGTGCCAGCAGCCCACTGAGGACAGGGGTGTATGGCTACACCTTC
TRBJ2-7 NA TRBD1 TRBV9 CASSVGGTGVKSYEQYF TGTGCCAGCAGCGTAGGAGGCACAGGGGTAAAGTCCTACGAGCAGTACTTC
TRBJ2-7 NA TRBD1 TRBV6-5 CASSPGGQGIYEQYF TGTGCCAGCAGCCCCGGGGGACAGGGTATCTACGAGCAGTACTTC
TRBJ2-3 NA TRBD2 TRBV28 CASNFPGLALTDTQYF TGTGCCAGCAACTTCCCCGGACTAGCCCTCACAGATACGCAGTATTTT
TRBJ1-1 NA NA TRBV29-1 CSVTSGMMNTEAFF TGCAGCGTCACTTCAGGGATGATGAACACTGAAGCTTTCTTT
TRBJ2-4 NA NA TRBV30 CAWGGQPNIQYF TGTGCCTGGGGAGGACAGCCCAACATTCAGTACTTC
TRBJ2-7 few TRBD2 TRBV10-3 CAISPSGRDYEQYF TGTGCCATCAGTCCTAGCGGCCGAGACTACGAGCAGTACTTC